A selection of T cell receptor beta chains follows, all from one sample in a study of blood T cell repertoires in COVID-19. Libraries were prepared by immunoSEQ multiplex PCR; TCRdb keeps only in-frame clonotypes and omits some of them. The repertoire has around 300,000 clones, about 85% of them found once; the top ten carry 2% to 3%. The sequenced sample consisted of peripheral blood. The receptors were sampled from a man between 18 and 35 years old with active or convalescent COVID-19. The conserved cysteine and the conserved F or W are not part of the CDR3 here. A D gene is named only where the DNA matches it firmly.

d_call,v_call,cdr3_aa
-,TRBV2,ASSGERFSGNTIY
-,TRBV27,ASSSGGETQY
TRBD1,TRBV10-3,AISPTGGYGYT
-,TRBV12-5,ASGSRAEGGEKLF
-,TRBV7-2,ASSLNRDIQETQY
-,TRBV13,ASRVTSGANVLT
TRBD2,TRBV27,ASSLVPGAGEQY
-,TRBV7-2,ASSLGLLAEQF
TRBD1,TRBV29-1,SAKQGAGVAF
TRBD2,TRBV3-1/TRBV3-2,ASSQVYGLAGEQY
TRBD1,TRBV9,ASSITGGSDEQY
-,TRBV6-5,ASRDTDTQY
-,TRBV6-5,ASSYGLNYGYT
TRBD1,TRBV19,ASSTDQGANTEAF
TRBD1,TRBV19,ASSIGQGSLGFYEQY
TRBD1,TRBV6-2/TRBV6-3,ASSDGQDVWGSNQPQH
TRBD1,TRBV6-5,AVSPGTDFYEQY
TRBD1,TRBV4-3,ASSSHRGNTEAF
-,TRBV6-5,ASSWSVSYEQY
-,TRBV7-7,ASSLAAADTQY
-,TRBV7-8,ASSLGTSHQPQH
-,TRBV7-9,ASSDVGATETQY
TRBD1,TRBV18,ASSPTGGAGSEQF
TRBD1,TRBV7-3,ASSLRQGSYNEQF
-,TRBV6-5,ASSYSPDSPLH
TRBD2,TRBV27,ASTYSGNSDTQY
TRBD1,TRBV9,ASSADRGRGTGELF
TRBD1,TRBV5-1,ASSQGQGGNSPLH
TRBD1,TRBV4-3,ASSQADRGYEQY
-,TRBV7-9,ASSLVGHSSGNTIY
TRBD1,TRBV7-8,ASSLIQGAFMNTEAF
TRBD2,TRBV6-2/TRBV6-3,ASSPSGGAYNEQF
-,TRBV25-1,ASSGVGAVYPTGYT
TRBD2,TRBV9,ASSVSGRVETQY
-,TRBV21-1,ASSKERLAGGSGELF
-,TRBV27,ASSFEELPYNEQF
-,TRBV7-6,ASSLGGDRADTQY
-,TRBV5-1,ASSSHGGGTEAF
TRBD1,TRBV27,ASSSPGQGAFYEQY
-,TRBV5-4,ASSFSLRGDTQY
-,TRBV6-5,ASSYSPGVGNTIY
-,TRBV10-2,ASSELIEGYT
-,TRBV6-6,ASSYPSGQANYGYT
TRBD1,TRBV4-1,ASSQKQGANSPLH
TRBD2,TRBV6-5,ASRSTSGSGETQY
-,TRBV14,ASSQETADTQY